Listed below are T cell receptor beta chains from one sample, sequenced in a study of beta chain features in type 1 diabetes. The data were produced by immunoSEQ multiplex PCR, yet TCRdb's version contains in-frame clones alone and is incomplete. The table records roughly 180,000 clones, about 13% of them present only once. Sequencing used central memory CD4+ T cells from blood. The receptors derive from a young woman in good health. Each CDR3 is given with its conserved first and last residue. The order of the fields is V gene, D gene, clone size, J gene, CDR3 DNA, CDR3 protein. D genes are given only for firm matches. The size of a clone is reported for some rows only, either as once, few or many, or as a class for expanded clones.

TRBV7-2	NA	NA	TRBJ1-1	TGTGCCAGCAGCTCGAAGGGGATGGGAACTGAAGCTTTCTTT	CASSSKGMGTEAFF
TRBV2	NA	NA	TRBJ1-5	TGTGCCAGCAGATGGGACACCAATCAGCCCCAGCATTTT	CASRWDTNQPQHF
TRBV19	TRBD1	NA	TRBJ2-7	TGTGCCAGTAGTCGAGGGGGGGACAGGGGACACGAGCAGTACTTC	CASSRGGDRGHEQYF
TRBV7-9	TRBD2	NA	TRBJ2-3	TGTGCCAGCAGCCCCCCCCGCGCGGGGGGAGTGGATACGCAGTATTTT	CASSPPRAGGVDTQYF
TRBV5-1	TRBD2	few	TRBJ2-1	TGCGCCAGCAGACCCGTCCTAGCGGGAGCGGGGAATGAGCAGTTCTTC	CASRPVLAGAGNEQFF
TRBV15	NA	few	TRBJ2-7	TGTGCCACCAGCAAACAGGGATACGAGCAGTACTTC	CATSKQGYEQYF
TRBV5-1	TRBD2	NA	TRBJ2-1	TGCGCCAGCAGCATCGGGACTAGCGGGAGGGCCTACAATGAGCAGTTCTTC	CASSIGTSGRAYNEQFF
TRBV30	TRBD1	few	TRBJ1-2	TGTGCCTGGAGTTTAGGGACAGCTTTGAACTATGGCTACACCTTC	CAWSLGTALNYGYTF
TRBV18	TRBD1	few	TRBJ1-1	TGTGCCAGCTCACCCCCCGCCAGGACAGGGAACACTGAAGCTTTCTTT	CASSPPARTGNTEAFF
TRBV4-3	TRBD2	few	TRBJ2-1	TGCGCCAGCAGCCAAGAGATACTAGCGGGAGGTAGGGAGCAGTTCTTC	CASSQEILAGGREQFF
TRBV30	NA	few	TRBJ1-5	TGTGCCTGGAGTGTAGGGGGGGAAAATCAGCCCCAGCATTTT	CAWSVGGENQPQHF
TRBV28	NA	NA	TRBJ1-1	TGTGCCAGCACCATCGCGGCGGGGGGGCGCCTGGCTGAAGCTTTCTTT	CASTIAAGGRLAEAFF
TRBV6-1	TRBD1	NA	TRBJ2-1	TGTGCCAGCAGTGCCAACAGGGGTGATGAGCAGTTCTTC	CASSANRGDEQFF
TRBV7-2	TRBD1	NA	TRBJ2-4	TGTGCCAGCAGCCAGGGACAGGGGAGAAGCATTCAGTACTTC	CASSQGQGRSIQYF
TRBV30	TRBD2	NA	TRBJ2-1	TGTGCCTCGATCCGCCGACTAGCGGGAGCTAACAATGAGCAGTTCTTC	CASIRRLAGANNEQFF
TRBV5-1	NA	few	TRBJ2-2	TGCGCCAGCATCGAGGGGACTGGGAACACCGGGGAGCTGTTTTTT	CASIEGTGNTGELFF
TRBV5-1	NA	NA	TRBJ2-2	TGCGCCAGCAGCCTCCTCGGGGGCACCGGGGAGCTGTTTTTT	CASSLLGGTGELFF
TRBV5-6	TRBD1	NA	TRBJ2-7	TGTGCCAGCAGCAGCCCGGGACAGGGGCTCTCCTACGAGCAGTACTTC	CASSSPGQGLSYEQYF
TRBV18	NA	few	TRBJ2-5	TGTGCCAGCTCACCGGGACTCCAAGAGACCCAGTACTTC	CASSPGLQETQYF
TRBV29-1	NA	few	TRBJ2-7	TGCAGCGTTGGAGGCTACGAGCAGTACTTC	CSVGGYEQYF
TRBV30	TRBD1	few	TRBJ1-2	TGTGCCTGGAAAGGGACAGGGCATGGCTACACCTTC	CAWKGTGHGYTF
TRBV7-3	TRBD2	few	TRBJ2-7	TGTGCCAGCAGCTTAAGTCGGGCGGGAGGCTACGAGCAGTACTTC	CASSLSRAGGYEQYF
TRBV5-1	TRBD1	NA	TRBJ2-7	TGCGCCAGCAGCCCGTTCTCCGGGACAGGGGAAGGAGGGAGCTTC	CASSPFSGTGEGGSF
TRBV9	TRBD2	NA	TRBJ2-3	TGTGCCAGCAGCGCCCGACTAGCGCAAGATACGCAGTATTTT	CASSARLAQDTQYF
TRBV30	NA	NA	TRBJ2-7	TGTGCCTGGACCCAACAGGGATACGAGCAGTACTTC	CAWTQQGYEQYF